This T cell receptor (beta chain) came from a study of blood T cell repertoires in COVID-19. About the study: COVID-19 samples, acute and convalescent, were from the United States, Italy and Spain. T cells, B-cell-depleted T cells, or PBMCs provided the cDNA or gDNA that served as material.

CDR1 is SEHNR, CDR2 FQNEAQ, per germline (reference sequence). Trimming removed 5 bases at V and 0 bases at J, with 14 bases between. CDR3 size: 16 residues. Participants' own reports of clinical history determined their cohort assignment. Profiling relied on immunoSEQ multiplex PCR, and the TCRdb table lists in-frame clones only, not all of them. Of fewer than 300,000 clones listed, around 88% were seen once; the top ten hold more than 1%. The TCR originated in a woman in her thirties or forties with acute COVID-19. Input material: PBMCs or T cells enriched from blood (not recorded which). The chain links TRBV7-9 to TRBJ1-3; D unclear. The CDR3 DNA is TGTGCCAGCAGCCCCCCCTTATATAACTCTGGAAACACCATATATTTT. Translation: CASSPPLYNSGNTIYF.